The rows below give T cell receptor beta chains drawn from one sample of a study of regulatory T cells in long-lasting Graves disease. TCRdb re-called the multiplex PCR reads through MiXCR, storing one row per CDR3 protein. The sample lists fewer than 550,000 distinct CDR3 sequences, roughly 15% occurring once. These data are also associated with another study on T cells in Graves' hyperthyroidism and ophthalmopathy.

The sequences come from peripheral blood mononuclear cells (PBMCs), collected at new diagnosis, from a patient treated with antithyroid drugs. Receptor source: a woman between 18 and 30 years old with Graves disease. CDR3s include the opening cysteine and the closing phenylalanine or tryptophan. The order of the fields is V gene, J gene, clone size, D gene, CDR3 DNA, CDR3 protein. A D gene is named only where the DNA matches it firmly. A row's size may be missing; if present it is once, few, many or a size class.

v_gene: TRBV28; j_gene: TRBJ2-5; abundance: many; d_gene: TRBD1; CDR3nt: TGTGCCAGCAGTTTGGACAGGGGGGCCGACCAAGAGACCCAGTACTTC; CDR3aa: CASSLDRGADQETQYF
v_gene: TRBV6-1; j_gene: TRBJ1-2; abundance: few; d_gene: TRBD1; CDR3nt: TGTGCCAGCAGTCCAGACAGGGGGATGAATGGCTACACCTTC; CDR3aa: CASSPDRGMNGYTF
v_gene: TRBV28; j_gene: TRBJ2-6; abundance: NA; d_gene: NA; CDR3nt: TGTGCCAGCAGTTCCGTTTATGGGGCCAACGTCCTGACTTTC; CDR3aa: CASSSVYGANVLTF
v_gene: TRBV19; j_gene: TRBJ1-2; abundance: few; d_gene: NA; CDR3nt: TGTGCCAGTAGTATCGGTGAAAGCGTCCTGCTACGCTATGGCTACACCTTC; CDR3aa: CASSIGESVLLRYGYTF
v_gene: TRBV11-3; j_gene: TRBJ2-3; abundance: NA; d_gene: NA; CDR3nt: TGTGCCAGCAGCTTAGAAGGGGAAGATACGCAGTATTTT; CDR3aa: CASSLEGEDTQYF
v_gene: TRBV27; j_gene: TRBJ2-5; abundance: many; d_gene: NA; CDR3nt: TGTGCCAGCAGTTTAAGAGCGGGTCAGGAGACCCAGTACTTC; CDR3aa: CASSLRAGQETQYF
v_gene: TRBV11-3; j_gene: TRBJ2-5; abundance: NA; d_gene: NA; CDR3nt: TGTGCCAGCAGCGGGTCGGCGCGGCAAGAGACCCAGTACTTC; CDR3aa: CASSGSARQETQYF
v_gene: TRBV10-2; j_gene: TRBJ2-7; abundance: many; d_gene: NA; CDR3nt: TGCGCCAGCAGTGACGAAGAGCAGTACTTC; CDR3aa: CASSDEEQYF
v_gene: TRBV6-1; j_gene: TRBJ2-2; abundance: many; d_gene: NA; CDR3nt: TGTGCCAGCAGAAGGGATGGGGCCACCGGGGAGCTGTTTTTT; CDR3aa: CASRRDGATGELFF
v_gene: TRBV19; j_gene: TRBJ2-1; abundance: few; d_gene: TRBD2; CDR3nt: TGTGCCAGTAGTGGGACTAGCGGGATTAGCTCCTACAATGAGCAGTTCTTC; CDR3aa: CASSGTSGISSYNEQFF
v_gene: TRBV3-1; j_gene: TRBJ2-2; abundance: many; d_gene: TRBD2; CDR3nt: TGTGCCAGCAGGGGACTAGCGGGGCCCGGGGAGCTGTTTTTT; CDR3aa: CASRGLAGPGELFF
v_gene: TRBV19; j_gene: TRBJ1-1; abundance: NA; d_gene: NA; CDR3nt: TGTGCCAGTAGTATATCTTCGGGGGGCAGGGGGAACACTGAAGCTTTCTTT; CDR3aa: CASSISSGGRGNTEAFF
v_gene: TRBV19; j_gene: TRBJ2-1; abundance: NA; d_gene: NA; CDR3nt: TGTGCCAGTAGTATCGAGGATGGCGTGAGGGGTGAGCAGTTCTTC; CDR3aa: CASSIEDGVRGEQFF
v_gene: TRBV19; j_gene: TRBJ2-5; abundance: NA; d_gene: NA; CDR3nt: TGTGCCAGTAGTATTGACGGGACTCCGCTCCAAGAGACCCAGTACTTC; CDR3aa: CASSIDGTPLQETQYF
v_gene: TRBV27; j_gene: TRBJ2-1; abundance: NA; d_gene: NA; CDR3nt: TGTGCCAACACCCAGGGGCTGAACAATGAGCAGTTCTTC; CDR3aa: CANTQGLNNEQFF
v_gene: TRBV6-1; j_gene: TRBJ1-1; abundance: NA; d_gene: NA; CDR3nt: TGTGCCAGCAGTACTGGCGCCTCGGGAGCTTTCTTT; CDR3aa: CASSTGASGAFF
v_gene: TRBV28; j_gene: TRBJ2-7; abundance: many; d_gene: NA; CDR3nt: TGTGCCAGCGGTCGGGGGTTTGGGGCCTACGAGCAGTACTTC; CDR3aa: CASGRGFGAYEQYF
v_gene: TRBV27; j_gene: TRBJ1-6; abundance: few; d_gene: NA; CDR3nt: TGTGCCAGCAGTTTCCCGGGGGTTGATTCACCCCTCCACTTT; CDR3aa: CASSFPGVDSPLHF
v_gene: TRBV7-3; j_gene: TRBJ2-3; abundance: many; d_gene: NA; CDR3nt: TGTGCCAGCAGCCGAGTTGGGCGGACTAGCACAGATACGCAGTATTTT; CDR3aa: CASSRVGRTSTDTQYF
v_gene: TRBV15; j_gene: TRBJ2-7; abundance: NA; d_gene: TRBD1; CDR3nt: TGTGCCACCAGCAGAGGACAGGGAATCTACGAGCAGTACTTC; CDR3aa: CATSRGQGIYEQYF
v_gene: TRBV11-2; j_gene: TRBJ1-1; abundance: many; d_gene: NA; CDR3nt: TGTGCCAGCAGCCTAACAGGGAACACTGAAGCTTTCTTT; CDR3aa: CASSLTGNTEAFF
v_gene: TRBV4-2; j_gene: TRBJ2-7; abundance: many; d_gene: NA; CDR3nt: TGTGCCAGCAGCCAACTGGCGCGCGCGGAGGCCTACGAGCAGTACTTC; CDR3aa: CASSQLARAEAYEQYF
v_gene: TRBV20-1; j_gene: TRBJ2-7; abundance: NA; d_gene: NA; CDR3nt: TGCAGTGCTAGATCCCAAGGCGAGCAGTACTTC; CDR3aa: CSARSQGEQYF
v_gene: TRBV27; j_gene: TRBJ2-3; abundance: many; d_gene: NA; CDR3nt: TGTGCCAGCACCCCTTTGTTAGGATCGGACACAGATACGCAGTATTTT; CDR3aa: CASTPLLGSDTDTQYF
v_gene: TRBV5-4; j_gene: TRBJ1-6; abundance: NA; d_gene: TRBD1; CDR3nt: TGTGCCAGCAGCAAGGACTCTCACAGGGGGTCACCCCTCCACTTT; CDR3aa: CASSKDSHRGSPLHF
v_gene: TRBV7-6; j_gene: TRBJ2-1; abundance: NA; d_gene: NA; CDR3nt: TGTGCCAGCAGCCTCTGGCGGGACCCCTACAATGAGCAGTTCTTC; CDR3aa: CASSLWRDPYNEQFF